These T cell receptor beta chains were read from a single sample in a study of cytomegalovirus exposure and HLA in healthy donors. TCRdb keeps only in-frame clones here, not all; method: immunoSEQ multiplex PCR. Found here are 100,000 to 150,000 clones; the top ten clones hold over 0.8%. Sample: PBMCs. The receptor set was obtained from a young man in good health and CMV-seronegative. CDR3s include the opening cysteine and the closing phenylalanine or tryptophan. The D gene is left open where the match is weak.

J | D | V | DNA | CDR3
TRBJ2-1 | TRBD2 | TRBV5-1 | TGCGCCAGCAGCTTCGTGACTAGCGAGACCGACAATGAGCAGTTCTTC | CASSFVTSETDNEQFF
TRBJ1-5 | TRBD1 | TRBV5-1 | TGCGCCAGCAGCTTGGGAGACAGGGGTAATCAGCCCCAGCATTTT | CASSLGDRGNQPQHF
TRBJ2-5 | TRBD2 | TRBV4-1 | TGCGCCAGCAGCCAATCCTTAGCGGGGGCAGGCGGGGAGACCCAGTACTTC | CASSQSLAGAGGETQYF
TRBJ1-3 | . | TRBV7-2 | TGTGCCAGCAGCAGCAGCGAAAGCTCTGGAAACACCATATATTTT | CASSSSESSGNTIYF
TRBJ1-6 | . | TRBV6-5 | TGTGCCAGCAGTTGGGGGGATGTAAGTTCACCCCTCCACTTT | CASSWGDVSSPLHF
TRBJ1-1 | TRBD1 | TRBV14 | TGTGCCAGCAGCCGGAGACAGGGGATTGTGAACACTGAAGCTTTCTTT | CASSRRQGIVNTEAFF
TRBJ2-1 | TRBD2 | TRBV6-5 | TGTGCCAGCAGTTACCAAGGAGCGGGAGGGCTCAATGAGCAGTTCTTC | CASSYQGAGGLNEQFF
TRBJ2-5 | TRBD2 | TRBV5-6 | TGTGCCAGCAGTCAGGGAGGCGGGGGTTTCCGGGAGACCCAGTACTTC | CASSQGGGGFRETQYF
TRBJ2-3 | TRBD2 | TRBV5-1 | TGCGCCAGCAGCTTGTCGTATCGGGAGGGCCCGATAGATACGCAGTATTTT | CASSLSYREGPIDTQYF
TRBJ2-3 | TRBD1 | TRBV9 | TGTGCCAGCAGCGTAGTTGGGACAGCCACAGATACGCAGTATTTT | CASSVVGTATDTQYF
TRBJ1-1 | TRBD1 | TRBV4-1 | TGCGCCAGCAGCCGAGGACAGGGGTTGCCTGAAGCTTTCTTT | CASSRGQGLPEAFF
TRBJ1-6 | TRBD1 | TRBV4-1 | TGCGCCAGCAGCCTTATGCCCCCGGGACAGCTTGCCTCGAGCTCCTATAATTCACCCCTCCACTTT | CASSLMPPGQLASSSYNSPLHF
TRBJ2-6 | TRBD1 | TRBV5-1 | TGCGCCAGCAGCTTGGGGACAGGAAGCTCTGGGGCCAACGTCCTGACTTTC | CASSLGTGSSGANVLTF
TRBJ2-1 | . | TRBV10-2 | TGCGCCAGCGTAGCGGACTCAAGCTCCTACAATGAGCAGTTCTTC | CASVADSSSYNEQFF
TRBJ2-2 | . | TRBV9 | TGTGCCAGCAGCGTGGCGGGGCCAACCGGGGAGCTGTTTTTT | CASSVAGPTGELFF
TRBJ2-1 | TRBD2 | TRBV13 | TGTGCCAGCAGCTTGGGAGGGAATGTCGATGAGCAGTTCTTC | CASSLGGNVDEQFF
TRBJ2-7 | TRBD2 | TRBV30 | TGTGCCTGGGGTCTAGCGGGCGCCTCCGAGCAGTACTTC | CAWGLAGASEQYF
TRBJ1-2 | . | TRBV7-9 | TGTGCCAGCAGCTTAGTATTTACGCCGGGGGTTGGCTACACCTTC | CASSLVFTPGVGYTF
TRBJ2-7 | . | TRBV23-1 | TGCGCCAGCAGTCAGAGTCGGGGAGGCGGACAGGTCTACGAGCAGTACTTC | CASSQSRGGGQVYEQYF
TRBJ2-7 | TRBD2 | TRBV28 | TGTGCCTCCACGGTAGCGGGGGCAGCTGGTGGGCAGTACTTC | CASTVAGAAGGQYF
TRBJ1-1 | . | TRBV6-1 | TGTGCCAGCAGTGTACCGGGGAGCACTGAAGCTTTCTTT | CASSVPGSTEAFF
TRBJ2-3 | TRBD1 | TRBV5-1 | TGCGCCAGCAGCTGGGACAGGGGGACAGATACGCAGTATTTT | CASSWDRGTDTQYF
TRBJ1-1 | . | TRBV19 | TGTGCCAGTAGTATAGAGGGGAGGAGAAACACTGAAGCTTTCTTT | CASSIEGRRNTEAFF
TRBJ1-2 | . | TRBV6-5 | TGTGCCAGCAGCCCGACTGATCTCTATGGCTACACCTTC | CASSPTDLYGYTF
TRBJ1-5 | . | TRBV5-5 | TGTGCCAGCAGCTTGGAGGGACTTCAAAATCAGCCCCAGCATTTT | CASSLEGLQNQPQHF
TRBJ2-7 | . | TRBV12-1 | TGTGCCAGCAGCCCCCCGGGACTAGCGGGAGGAACTACCTACGAGCAGTACTTC | CASSPPGLAGGTTYEQYF
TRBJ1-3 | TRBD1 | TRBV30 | TGTGCCTGGAGGGGACAGGGAAACACCATATATTTT | CAWRGQGNTIYF
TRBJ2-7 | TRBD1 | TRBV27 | TGTGCCAGCGGGCGTGGGGACAGGGGGATATACGAGCAGTACTTC | CASGRGDRGIYEQYF
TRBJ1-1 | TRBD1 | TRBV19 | TGTGCCAGTACTGAGTTGAGACAGGGACGAACTGAAGCTTTCTTT | CASTELRQGRTEAFF
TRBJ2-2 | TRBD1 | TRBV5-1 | TGCGCCAGCTCCGGGACAGCGAACACCGGGGAGCTGTTTTTT | CASSGTANTGELFF
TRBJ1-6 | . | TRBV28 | TGTGCCAGCAGTTTGGGTGGGAGTAATTCACCCCTCCACTTT | CASSLGGSNSPLHF
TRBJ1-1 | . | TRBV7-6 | TGTGCCAGCAGCTTATCTGAGGGATCGAACACTGAAGCTTTCTTT | CASSLSEGSNTEAFF
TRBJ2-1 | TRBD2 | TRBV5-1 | TGCGCCAGCAGCTTGGGGCTAGCGGATTACAATGAGCAGTTCTTC | CASSLGLADYNEQFF
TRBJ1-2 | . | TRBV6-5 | TGTGCCAGCAGGGGTATCATCACGGGCTATGGCTACACCTTC | CASRGIITGYGYTF
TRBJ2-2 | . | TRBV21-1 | TGTGCCAGCGGCCTAACTCCGGGACTTGTGAACACCGGGGAGCTGTTTTTT | CASGLTPGLVNTGELFF
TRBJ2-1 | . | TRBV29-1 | TGCAGCGTTAGGCAGGGATTGGGCTACAATGAGCAGTTCTTC | CSVRQGLGYNEQFF
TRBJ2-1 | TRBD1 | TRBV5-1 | TGCGCCAGCAGCGGACCGGGACAGGGAAGCAATGAGCAGTTCTTC | CASSGPGQGSNEQFF
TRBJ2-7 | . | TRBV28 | TGTGCCAGCAGCCCAGCTAGCGAGAACTACGAGCAGTACTTC | CASSPASENYEQYF
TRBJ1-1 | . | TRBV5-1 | TGCGCCAGCAGCCGAGACGGGGGGAGGACTGAAGCTTTCTTT | CASSRDGGRTEAFF
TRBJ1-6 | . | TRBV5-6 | TGTGCCAGCAGCTTGCCCGGGGGGCTACATTCACCCCTCCACTTT | CASSLPGGLHSPLHF
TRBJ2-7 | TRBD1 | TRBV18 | TGTGCCAGCTCACGAACACAGGGGGGACTTTCCTACGAGCAGTACTTC | CASSRTQGGLSYEQYF
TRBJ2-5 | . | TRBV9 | TGTGCCAGCAGCGTCGGCCGGGGGCAAGAGACCCAGTACTTC | CASSVGRGQETQYF